The present TCR beta chain was sequenced within a study of OX40 agonist ivuxolimab in advanced cancers. Generated by immunoSEQ multiplex PCR, the TCRdb table keeps only in-frame clones and is missing some. The sample has some 80,000 clones, 70% to 90% seen once. Trimming stripped 1 base from V and 8 bases from J, with 8 bases between. This CDR3 spans 13 amino acids. The germline CDR1 and CDR2 sequences are SGHNT and YENEEA. The material was CD4+ or CD8+ T cells sorted from blood, obtained in a trial of the OX40 agonist ivuxolimab. The J gene is TRBJ1-4, the V gene TRBV11-3; D uncertain. The sequence derives from an adult with an advanced solid tumor such as melanoma, head and neck, liver or kidney cancer. The CDR3 nucleotides are TGTGCCAGCAGCTTAGGCCCGGGGGAAAAACTGTTTTTT. Translation: CASSLGPGEKLFF.